This T cell receptor beta chain was recovered during a study of siplizumab effects on memory and regulatory T cells. Concerning this clone itself: The antigen is not known.

Study findings and constraints: Naive or memory phenotype was unassignable for roughly 75-97% of proliferating CD4+ or CD8+ clones.

Data came from immunoSEQ multiplex PCR; TCRdb stores just in-frame clones and leaves some out. Of about 110,000 clones listed, 92% are singletons. The V end lost 3 bases, the J end lost 6 bases, and 18 bases lay between the germline ends. The germline V gene encodes CDR1 KGHSH and CDR2 LQKENI. The CDR3 has 15 amino acids. Material: Tregs sorted from blood. The origin of this receptor is a human donor in good health. The J gene is TRBJ2-7, the V gene TRBV18, with D perhaps matching TRBD2 (7 bases). The CDR3 nucleotides are TGTGCCAGCTCACCGGTCGGGGGGCAGTCTTCCGAGCAGTACTTC. Amino acid sequence: CASSPVGGQSSEQYF.